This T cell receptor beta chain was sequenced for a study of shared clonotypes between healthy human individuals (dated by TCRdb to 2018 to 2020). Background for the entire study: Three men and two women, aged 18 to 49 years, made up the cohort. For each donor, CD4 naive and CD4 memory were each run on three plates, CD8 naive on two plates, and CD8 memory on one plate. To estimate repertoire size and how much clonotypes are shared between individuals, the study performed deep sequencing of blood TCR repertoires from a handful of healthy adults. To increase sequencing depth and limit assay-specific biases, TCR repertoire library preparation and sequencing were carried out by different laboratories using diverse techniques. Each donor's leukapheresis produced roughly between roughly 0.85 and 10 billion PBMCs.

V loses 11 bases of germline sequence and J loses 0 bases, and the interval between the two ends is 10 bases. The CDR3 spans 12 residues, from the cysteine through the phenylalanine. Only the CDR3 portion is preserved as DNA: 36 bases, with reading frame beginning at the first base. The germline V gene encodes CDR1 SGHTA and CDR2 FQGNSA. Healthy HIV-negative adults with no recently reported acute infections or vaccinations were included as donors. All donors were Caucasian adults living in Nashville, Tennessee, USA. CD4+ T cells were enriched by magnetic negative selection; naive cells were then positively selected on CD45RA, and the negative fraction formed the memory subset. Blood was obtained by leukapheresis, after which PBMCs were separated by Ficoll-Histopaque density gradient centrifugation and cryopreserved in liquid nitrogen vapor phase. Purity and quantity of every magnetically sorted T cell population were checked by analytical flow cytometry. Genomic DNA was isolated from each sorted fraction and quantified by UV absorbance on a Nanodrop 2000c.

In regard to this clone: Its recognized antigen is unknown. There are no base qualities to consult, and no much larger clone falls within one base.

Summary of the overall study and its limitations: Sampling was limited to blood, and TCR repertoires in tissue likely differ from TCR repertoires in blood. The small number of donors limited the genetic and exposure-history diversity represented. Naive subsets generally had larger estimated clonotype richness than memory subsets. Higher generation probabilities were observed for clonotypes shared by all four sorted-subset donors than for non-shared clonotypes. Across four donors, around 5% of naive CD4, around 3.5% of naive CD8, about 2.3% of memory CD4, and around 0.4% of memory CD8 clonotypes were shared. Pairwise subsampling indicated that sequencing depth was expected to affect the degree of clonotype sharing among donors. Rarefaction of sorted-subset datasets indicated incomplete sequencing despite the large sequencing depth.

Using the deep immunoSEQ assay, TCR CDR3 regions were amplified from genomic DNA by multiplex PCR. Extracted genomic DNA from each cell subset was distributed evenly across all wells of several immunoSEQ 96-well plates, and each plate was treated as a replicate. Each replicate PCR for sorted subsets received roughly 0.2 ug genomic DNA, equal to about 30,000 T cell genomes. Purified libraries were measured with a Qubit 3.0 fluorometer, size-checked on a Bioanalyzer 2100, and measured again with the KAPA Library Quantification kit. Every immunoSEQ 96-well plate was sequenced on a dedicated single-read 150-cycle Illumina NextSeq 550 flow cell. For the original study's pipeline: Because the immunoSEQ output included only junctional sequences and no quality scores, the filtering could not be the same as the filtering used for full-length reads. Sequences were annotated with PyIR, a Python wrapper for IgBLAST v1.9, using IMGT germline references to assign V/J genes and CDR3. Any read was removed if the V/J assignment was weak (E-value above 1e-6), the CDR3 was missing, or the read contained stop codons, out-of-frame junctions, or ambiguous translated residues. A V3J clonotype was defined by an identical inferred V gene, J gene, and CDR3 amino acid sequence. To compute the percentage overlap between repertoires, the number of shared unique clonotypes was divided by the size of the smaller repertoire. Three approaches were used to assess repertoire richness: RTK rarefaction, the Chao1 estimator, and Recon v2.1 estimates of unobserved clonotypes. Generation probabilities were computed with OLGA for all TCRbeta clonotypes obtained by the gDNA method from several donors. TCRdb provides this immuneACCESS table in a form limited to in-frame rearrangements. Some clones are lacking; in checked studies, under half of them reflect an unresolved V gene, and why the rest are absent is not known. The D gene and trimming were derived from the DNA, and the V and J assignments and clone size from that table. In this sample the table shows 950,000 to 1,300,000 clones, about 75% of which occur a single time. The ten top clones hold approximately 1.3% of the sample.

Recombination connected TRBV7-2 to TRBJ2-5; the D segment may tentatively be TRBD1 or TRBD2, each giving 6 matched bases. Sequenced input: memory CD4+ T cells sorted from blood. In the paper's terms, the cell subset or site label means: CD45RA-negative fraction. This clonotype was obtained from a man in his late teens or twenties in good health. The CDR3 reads CAPGGNQETQYF. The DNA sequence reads TGTGCCCCCGGGGGCAACCAAGAGACCCAGTACTTC. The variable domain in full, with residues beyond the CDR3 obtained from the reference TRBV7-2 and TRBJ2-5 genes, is GAGVSQSPSNKVTEKGKDVELRCDPISGHTALYWYRQSLGQGLEFLIYFQGNSAPDKSGLPSDRFSAERTGGSVSTLTIQRTQQEDSAVYLCAPGGNQETQYFGPGTRLLVL.